This TCR beta chain is from a study of T cell responses to AZD1222 COVID-19 vaccine. This CDR3 has 15 residues. V shed 9 bases, J shed 8 bases, and the junction held 13 bases outside the gene matches. Germline V gives CDR1 SNHLY, CDR2 FYNNEI. Method: immunoSEQ multiplex PCR; TCRdb's copy keeps in-frame clones and lacks some. The table lists tens of thousands of clones, roughly 85% of them singletons. The specimen was peripheral blood, collected 28 days after the second AZD1222 dose. The receptor comes from an adult who received the AZD1222 COVID-19 vaccine. This chain connects TRBV2 to TRBJ2-1; 10 bases line up with TRBD2. CDR3: CASPKREGLLDEQFF. CDR3 bases: TGTGCCAGTCCAAAGCGGGAGGGCCTTTTAGATGAGCAGTTCTTC.